What follows is one TCR beta chain and its context. Its antigen is still unknown. This specimen comes from a study of metastatic and nonmetastatic thyroid tumors. Study details: Repertoires of blood and of tissue (tumor or nodule) from malignant and benign thyroid patients were compared. General study results and limits: According to reports, the diversity of TCR beta was significantly higher in malignant thyroid tumors than in benign nodules, and this held in both blood and tumor samples.

Source study methods: The study took CDR3 differences across clinicopathological groups and made a distant-metastasis classifier for papillary thyroid cancer from them. Using MiXCR, TCRdb reanalyzed the PCR reads. TCRdb, not the authors, supplied the V and J calls. The table lists 31,000 or so clones, about a sixth of them singletons, with more than 4.5% in the top ten. Patients were all untreated before their thyroid surgery. The TCR comes from a female donor with papillary thyroid cancer or a benign thyroid nodule (not recorded which). Some clones in this sample may be carry-over from other donors' samples. The sample was blood.

CDR3 nucleotides: TGTGCCAGCAGTTTATGGGGGGGGAGCACTGAAGCTTTCTTT. Translating gives CASSLWGGSTEAFF. This chain links TRBV28 with TRBJ1-1, with D possibly being TRBD1 (5 bases). The CDR3 consists of 14 residues. CDR1 is MDHEN and CDR2 is SYDVKM in the germline V gene. V was trimmed by 0 bases and J by 4 bases, leaving 9 bases between them.